One and the same sample provided the 26 T cell receptor beta chains below, sequenced in a study of blood T cell repertoires in COVID-19. TCRdb's table, derived via immunoSEQ multiplex PCR, lists solely in-frame clones and lacks some. In the table there are about 150,000 clones, about 80% of which are singletons. Specimen: peripheral blood. The receptors here all came from a woman aged 55-70 years with acute or convalescent COVID-19.

The chain links TRBV6-5 to TRBJ2-7; unclear D gene. This CDR3 comprises 13 residues. V gave up 4 bases and J gave up 3 bases, with 10 bases separating them. Looked up from germline, CDR1 is MNHEY and CDR2 is SVGAGI. CDR3 DNA: TGTGCCAGCAGTTTTTCCAGTAACTACGAGCAGTACGTC. Its protein product is CASSFSSNYEQYV.

The chain recombines TRBV30 with TRBJ1-6; D remains unclear. Trimming took off 1 base at V and 11 bases at J, with 12 bases between the two ends. This CDR3 has 13 residues. Germline V lookup: CDR1 GTSNPN, CDR2 SVGIG (reference sequence). CDR3 loop: CAWSGDRVPPLHF. CDR3 nucleotides: TGTGCCTGGAGTGGCGATAGAGTGCCACCCCTCCACTTT.

This clone was detected once. This chain joins TRBV7-2 and TRBJ2-4; 11 nucleotides match TRBD2. There are 18 residues in the CDR3. Unmatched junction bases numbered 7, after V lost 1 base and J lost 2 bases. Germline loops: CDR1 SGHTA, CDR2 FQGNSA. This chain's CDR3 is CASSLGAGTSGTKNIQYF. CDR3 coding DNA: TGTGCCAGCAGCTTAGGAGCCGGGACTAGCGGAACCAAAAACATTCAGTACTTC.

The V and J genes are TRBV5-6 and TRBJ1-4; D ambiguous. V lost 2 bases and J 3 bases, leaving 5 bases between the germline ends. This CDR3 has 13 residues. Germline V gene sequence: CDR1 SGHDT, CDR2 YYEEEE. CDR3 protein: CASSFQANEKLFF. In nucleotides, the CDR3 is TGTGCCAGCAGCTTTCAGGCTAATGAAAAACTGTTTTTT.

This chain connects TRBV6-5 to TRBJ1-6, with TRBD1 as a possible D gene (6 bases). Germline CDR1 is MNHEY and CDR2 is SVGAGI. This CDR3 region has 15 residues. Trimming shortened V by 5 bases and J by 9 bases, and 17 bases separated the two germline ends. The CDR3 DNA is TGTGCCAGCAGTCTAGGGACACGGGTGGTTTCACCCCTCCACTTT. This sequence encodes CASSLGTRVVSPLHF.

This chain joins TRBV2 and TRBJ1-4; 8 bases are shared with TRBD1. Trimming cost V 11 bases and J 8 bases; bases outside gene matches: 13. Per the germline V gene, CDR1 is SNHLY and CDR2 is FYNNEI. This CDR3 region has 14 residues. The CDR3 DNA follows: TGTGCCGGGAACGTACAGGGGACAGGCGAAAAACTGTTTTTT. Its protein product is CAGNVQGTGEKLFF.

The sample holds one count of this clone. The V and J genes are TRBV15 and TRBJ1-2; D is perhaps TRBD1 (6 bases). This CDR3 spans 12 amino acids. CDR1 and CDR2 (germline): LNHNV, YYDKDF (reference sequence). V shed 7 bases and J shed 2 bases, with 8 bases lying between them. The CDR3 bases are TGTGCCACCAAGACAGGCAACTATGGCTACACCTTC. Protein product: CATKTGNYGYTF.

This chain connects TRBV6-6 to TRBJ1-5, with TRBD1 identical over 7 bases. V dropped 8 bases and J dropped 3; count of bases not matched to a gene: 10. Germline-derived CDR1 and CDR2 are MNHNY and SVGAGI (reference sequence). The CDR3 is 15 amino acids. The chain's CDR3 is CASENRQGVNQPQHF. As DNA, the CDR3 is TGTGCCAGCGAAAACCGACAGGGCGTCAATCAGCCCCAGCATTTT.

The chain links TRBV2 to TRBJ1-4; tentatively, D is TRBD1 (6 bases). V was shortened by 7 bases and J by 7 bases, with 16 bases between the two germline ends. The CDR3 is 14 residues long. Germline CDR1 is SNHLY and CDR2 is FYNNEI. The CDR3 DNA is TGTGCCAGCATTGCAGGGGCGCCCGTTGAAAAACTGTTTTTT. It translates to CASIAGAPVEKLFF.

The chain uses TRBV11-2 and TRBJ2-7; possible D gene TRBD1, 6 bases. From germline, CDR1 is SGHAT and CDR2 FQNNGV. The CDR3 has 16 residues. V lost 5 bases and J 3 bases, leaving 20 bases between the germline ends. DNA for the CDR3: TGTGCCAGCAGCGGTCGCCCAGGGGATTTCATCTACGAGCAGTACGTC. Translated: CASSGRPGDFIYEQYV.

V is TRBV9 and J is TRBJ1-4, with TRBD1 matching 8 bases. Germline lookup yields CDR1 SGDLS and CDR2 YYNGEE. The CDR3 is 15 residues long. With V trimmed by 3 bases and J by 6 bases, 7 bases remained unmatched. CDR3 in DNA: TGTGCCAGCAGCGCCCACACAGGGGGGGATGAAAAACTGTTTTTT. This gives the protein CASSAHTGGDEKLFF.

This clone was detected only a few times. The gene calls are TRBV24-1 and TRBJ1-2; D is uncertain. CDR1 is KGHDR, CDR2 SFDVKD, per germline. The CDR3 spans 13 residues. Trimming removed 4 bases at V and 8 bases at J, with 13 bases between. Here the CDR3 reads CATSEPVTRGYTF. CDR3 DNA sequence: TGTGCCACCAGTGAACCGGTGACGAGGGGCTACACCTTC.

V and J are TRBV30 and TRBJ1-5; TRBD1 matches 8 bases. V gave up 7 bases and J gave up 0 bases; unmatched junction bases: 2. Germline CDR1 and CDR2: GTSNPN and SVGIG (reference sequence). The CDR3 runs 13 residues. The CDR3 sequence: CALDRDSNQPQHF. CDR3 in DNA: TGTGCCTTGGACAGGGATAGCAATCAGCCCCAGCATTTT. The full variable domain, rest sourced from reference TRBV30 and TRBJ1-5, is SQTIHQWPATLVQPVGSPLSLECTVEGTSNPNLYWYRQAAGRGLQLLFYSVGIGQISSEVPQNLSASRPQDRQFILSSKKLLLSDSGFYLCALDRDSNQPQHFGDGTRLSIL.

CDR3 sequence reads: CASSPSFDEQFF. CDR3 DNA sequence: TGTGCCAGCAGTCCTTCTTTCGATGAGCAGTTCTTC. This rearrangement joins TRBV6-6 to TRBJ2-1; no reliable D call. The CDR3 sequence is 12 residues long. V dropped 5 bases and J dropped 8 bases, with 10 bases sitting between them. The germline CDR1 and CDR2 sequences are MNHNY and SVGAGI (reference sequence).

The rearrangement links TRBV18 to TRBJ1-3, with 7 bases identical to TRBD1. Germline V gives CDR1 KGHSH, CDR2 LQKENI. The CDR3 sequence is 15 residues long. Trimming at V came to 2 bases and at J to 2 bases, leaving 3 bases not matched to a gene. The CDR3 DNA reads TGTGCCAGCTCACCAAGACAGGGTACTGGAAACACCATATATTTT. Encoded protein: CASSPRQGTGNTIYF.

The chain combines TRBV6-6 with TRBJ1-1; the D is unclear. Germline values: CDR1 MNHNY, CDR2 SVGAGI (reference sequence). V was trimmed by 8 bases and J by 0 bases, leaving 7 bases between them. CDR3 length equals 12 residues. The CDR3 DNA reads as TGTGCCAGCGGGCCGATGAACACTGAAGCTTTCTTT. This sequence encodes CASGPMNTEAFF.

The table lists this clone with a count of one. V gene TRBV30 combines with J gene TRBJ1-1; tentatively, D is TRBD1 (5 bases). The V end was cut by 5 bases, the J end by 1 base, with 17 bases between. The CDR3 is 15 amino acids. The germline gives CDR1 GTSNPN, CDR2 SVGIG (reference sequence). The CDR3 is CAWDPPGVRNTEAFF. The CDR3 DNA reads TGTGCCTGGGACCCTCCGGGGGTGCGGAACACTGAAGCTTTCTTT.

The V and J genes are TRBV30 and TRBJ1-1, with D unclear. This CDR3 is built from 13 residues. V lost 1 base to trimming and J lost 2 bases, with 8 bases between them. CDR1 GTSNPN and CDR2 SVGIG come from the germline V gene (reference sequence). CDR3 nucleotide sequence: TGTGCCTGGAGTGAGCAGGTTAACACTGAAGCTTTCTTT. Translating gives CAWSEQVNTEAFF.

The chain employs TRBV6-6 and TRBJ2-1; D is possibly TRBD2 (6 bases). With 6 bases removed from V and 2 bases from J, the gap between germline ends came to 14 bases. The CDR3 spans 15 residues. Germline V lookup: CDR1 MNHNY, CDR2 SVGAGI (reference sequence). This CDR3 reads CASRTTREAYNEQFF. CDR3 nucleotides: TGTGCCAGCAGGACAACTAGGGAGGCCTACAATGAGCAGTTCTTC.

This clone is a singleton in its sample. The chain couples TRBV2 to TRBJ2-7; 9 nucleotides line up with TRBD1. The CDR3 has 15 residues. CDR1 SNHLY and CDR2 FYNNEI come from the germline V gene. The V segment lost 8 bases and the J segment 7 bases; nucleotides outside the gene matches: 15. Written as DNA, the CDR3 is TGTGCCAGCGGGGGACAGGGCTCCTACTCGGGGGAGCAGTACTTC. Protein sequence: CASGGQGSYSGEQYF.

The chain employs TRBV6-5 and TRBJ2-1, with TRBD2 matching over 7 bases. The CDR3 is made up of 14 amino acids. The ends lost 2 bases at V and 3 bases at J; junction bases unmatched: 1. In germline, CDR1 is MNHEY, CDR2 SVGAGI. The CDR3 sequence: CASSYERGYNEQFF. CDR3 nucleotides: TGTGCCAGCAGTTACGAGCGGGGCTACAATGAGCAGTTCTTC.

The CDR3 protein is CASSLGPSSGGKYNEQFF. CDR3 nucleotide sequence: TGCGCCAGCAGCTTGGGTCCATCTAGCGGGGGGAAATACAATGAGCAGTTCTTC. The rearrangement uses TRBV5-1 and TRBJ2-1, with 11 bases that match TRBD2. Trimming at V came to 0 bases and at J to 4 bases, leaving 9 bases not matched to a gene. The CDR3 is made up of 18 amino acids. Germline V gene data show CDR1 as SGHRS and CDR2 as YFSETQ.

A few counts support this clone. The chain employs TRBV4-1 and TRBJ1-1; 7 positions match TRBD1. CDR3 length: 18 amino acids. Germline trimming cut 3 bases from V and 1 base from J; bases unmatched to any gene: 14. Germline V lookup: CDR1 MGHRA, CDR2 YSYEKL. The CDR3 protein is CASSQSWTGSGPNTEAFF. For the CDR3, the DNA is TGCGCCAGCAGCCAGTCCTGGACAGGATCGGGGCCGAACACTGAAGCTTTCTTT.

The chain recombines TRBV5-1 with TRBJ2-2; no firm D call. V was pared by 0 bases and J by 2 bases, with 5 bases between. CDR3 length: 14 residues. CDR1 SGHRS and CDR2 YFSETQ come from the germline V gene. The CDR3 nucleotides read TGCGCCAGCAGCTTGGAAATAAACACCGGGGAGCTGTTTTTT. Its protein is CASSLEINTGELFF.

V usage is TRBV19 and J usage is TRBJ2-7; the D gene is possibly TRBD2 (7 bases). V shed 1 base and J shed 6 bases, with 22 bases lying between them. This CDR3 has 17 residues. The V gene's germline CDR1 is LNHDA and CDR2 SQIVND (reference sequence). The CDR3, as DNA: TGTGCCAGTAGTATAGGAGGGGCGGGGGCCTACCCACTCGAGCAGTACTTC. This codes for CASSIGGAGAYPLEQYF.

The chain combines TRBV5-1 with TRBJ2-2; 8 bases are shared with TRBD1. CDR1 is SGHRS and CDR2 is YFSETQ in the germline V gene. After removal of 6 bases from V and 4 bases from J, the junction contained 5 bases not matched to a gene. This CDR3 is built from 14 residues. The CDR3: CASKGQDTTGELFF. CDR3 bases: TGCGCCAGCAAGGGACAGGACACCACCGGGGAGCTGTTTTTT.